A single sample is the source of the 28 T cell receptor beta chains below, sequenced in a study of response to subunit inactivated influenza vaccine. MiXCR, applied by TCRdb to the RT-PCR reads, yields one record per CDR3 protein. In the table there are approximately 680,000 distinct CDR3 sequences, more than 15% of which are singletons. Source: PBMCs from blood, taken about 13 days after vaccination. These receptors all stem from a man in his forties or fifties who received an inactivated influenza vaccine.

This clonotype was picked up a small number of times. The V gene is TRBV6-2 or TRBV6-3, the J gene TRBJ2-1; TRBD2 matches 8 bases. Germline loops: CDR1 MNHEY, CDR2 SVGEGT. The CDR3 spans 15 residues. Unmatched junction bases numbered 4, after V lost 2 bases and J lost 4 bases. CDR3 loop: CASSYGGRPYNEQFF. DNA for the CDR3: TGTGCCAGCAGTTACGGCGGGAGGCCTTACAATGAGCAGTTCTTC.

In its sample, this clonotype was seen a few times. DNA of the CDR3: TGTGCCACCAGTGACCCTACCCCCGTTGGTGGCGGAATTACAGATACGCAGTATTTT. Translated, it gives CATSDPTPVGGGITDTQYF. The V and J genes are TRBV24-1 and TRBJ2-3; unclear D gene. V lost 4 bases and J 3 bases, leaving 25 bases between the germline ends. This CDR3 has 19 residues. Germline CDR1 is KGHDR and CDR2 is SFDVKD.

This chain links TRBV28 with TRBJ1-5, with a tentative D call TRBD1 (5 bases). V was pared by 7 bases and J by 2 bases, with 12 bases between. The CDR3 consists of 14 residues. The germline V gene has CDR1 MDHEN and CDR2 SYDVKM. In DNA, the CDR3 is TGTGCCAGCACAGGGCCGGTCGGCAATCAGCCCCAGCATTTT. Protein: CASTGPVGNQPQHF.

Only a few counts were recorded for this clonotype. The genes are TRBV11-2 and TRBJ2-3, with TRBD1 matching 7 bases. The CDR3 has 15 residues. Germline CDR1 reads SGHAT; CDR2 reads FQNNGV. After removal of 6 bases from V and 0 bases from J, the junction contained 6 bases not matched to a gene. CDR3 coding DNA: TGTGCCAGCAGTACAGGGGCTCATAGCACAGATACGCAGTATTTT. It is translated as CASSTGAHSTDTQYF.

The sample holds a few counts of this clonotype. For the CDR3, the DNA is TGCAGTGCCATCCGACAGTACGACAATGAGCAGTTCTTC. It specifies CSAIRQYDNEQFF. This rearrangement joins TRBV20-1 to TRBJ2-1, with D perhaps matching TRBD1 (5 bases). The V and J ends lost 6 bases and 5 bases respectively, with 14 bases between them. The germline CDR1 and CDR2 sequences are DFQATT and SNEGSKA (reference sequence). The CDR3 runs to 13 residues.

The rearrangement links TRBV28 to TRBJ2-5; D unresolved. V gave up 6 bases and J gave up 5 bases, with 16 bases separating them. The CDR3 runs to 14 residues. The germline V gene encodes CDR1 MDHEN and CDR2 SYDVKM. DNA for the CDR3: TGTGCCAGCAGCCCAATGACGAACAAGGAGACCCAGTACTTC. Protein: CASSPMTNKETQYF.

This clonotype was found a few times. The chain joins TRBV7-2 to TRBJ2-6; TRBD1 aligns across 8 bases. Germline V gene sequence: CDR1 SGHTA, CDR2 FQGNSA. The V gene end was trimmed by 5 bases and the J gene end by 4 bases; junction bases not matched to a gene: 10. CDR3 size: 17 residues. The CDR3 region is CASSPRQGQLGANVLTF. The CDR3 DNA follows: TGTGCCAGCAGCCCCCGACAGGGGCAATTGGGGGCCAACGTCCTGACTTTC.

This clonotype was seen a few times. CDR3 in amino acids: CASSLPGTGTYEQYF. The CDR3 nucleotides are TGTGCCAGCAGCTTGCCCGGGACAGGGACCTACGAGCAGTACTTC. The chain joins TRBV5-5 to TRBJ2-7, with TRBD1 matching over 9 bases. The germline CDR1 and CDR2 sequences are SGHKS and YYEKEE (reference sequence). The CDR3 totals 15 residues. Germline trimming cut 1 base from V and 2 bases from J; bases unmatched to any gene: 4.

This clonotype was detected only a few times. The rearrangement links TRBV20-1 to TRBJ2-2, with a possible D match to TRBD2 (6 bases). CDR3 size: 15 residues. The V end lost 3 bases, the J end lost 4 bases, and 15 bases lay between the germline ends. Germline V gene sequence: CDR1 DFQATT, CDR2 SNEGSKA (reference sequence). CDR3 coding DNA: TGCAGTGCTAGGGACCTGGGACTTCGCACCGGGGAGCTGTTTTTT. This encodes CSARDLGLRTGELFF.

The gene calls are TRBV6-5 and TRBJ2-1, with TRBD2 matching over 10 bases. Germline CDR1 is MNHEY and CDR2 is SVGAGI. V lost 2 bases, J lost 6 bases, and 4 bases stayed unmatched. The CDR3 runs to 15 residues. CDR3 DNA: TGTGCCAGCAGTTACCGTCTAGCGGGAGTCAATGAGCAGTTCTTC. Translated: CASSYRLAGVNEQFF.

This clonotype was seen more than once but under ten times. The gene calls are TRBV12-3 or TRBV12-4 and TRBJ1-1, with D uncertain. V dropped 7 bases and J dropped 0 bases, with 6 bases sitting between them. This CDR3 has 12 amino acids. The CDR3 DNA reads TGTGCCAGCAAGGTTGTGAACACTGAAGCTTTCTTT. Translating gives CASKVVNTEAFF.

This clonotype was picked up a small number of times. The rearrangement joins TRBV11-3 to TRBJ2-5, with D possibly being TRBD1 or TRBD2 (5 bases each). The CDR3 covers 16 residues. Trimming stripped 3 bases from V and 1 base from J, with 15 bases between. Germline assignment: CDR1 SGHNT and CDR2 YENEEA. The CDR3 loop reads CASSLNLGASQETQYF. The CDR3 DNA follows: TGTGCCAGCAGCTTGAATCTCGGGGCGTCCCAAGAGACCCAGTACTTC.

This clonotype was seen a handful of times. The chain is built from TRBV20-1 and TRBJ2-7; D remains unclear. The V gene's germline CDR1 is DFQATT and CDR2 SNEGSKA (reference sequence). Trimming took 6 bases from V and 0 from J, leaving 15 bases between them. CDR3 length: 14 residues. CDR3: CSALGPILSYEQYF. The CDR3 DNA sequence: TGCAGTGCCTTGGGTCCGATACTCTCCTACGAGCAGTACTTC.

J is TRBJ2-1 and V is TRBV10-3; D ambiguous. CDR3 length: 13 residues. Trimming removed 3 bases at V and 4 bases at J, with 7 bases between. Germline assignment: CDR1 ENHRY and CDR2 SYGVKD. CDR3 amino acids: CAISDGEYNEQFF. For the CDR3, the DNA is TGTGCCATCAGTGATGGCGAATACAATGAGCAGTTCTTC.

V gene TRBV5-1 combines with J gene TRBJ2-1; no firm D call. There are 13 residues in the CDR3. V lost 5 bases to trimming and J lost 7 bases, with 13 bases between them. Germline CDR1 reads SGHRS; CDR2 reads YFSETQ. The CDR3 loop is CASRLAPGNEQFF. CDR3 coding DNA: TGCGCCAGCAGGCTGGCCCCCGGGAATGAGCAGTTCTTC.

V is TRBV28 and J is TRBJ2-1; D gene uncertain. In germline, CDR1 is MDHEN, CDR2 SYDVKM. V lost 5 bases and J lost 4, with 9 bases in between. The CDR3 loop spans 13 amino acids. The CDR3 nucleotides are TGTGCCAGCAGTCAACCTTCTTACAATGAGCAGTTCTTC. This encodes CASSQPSYNEQFF.

This chain connects TRBV3-1 to TRBJ2-1; D remains unclear. Germline CDR1 reads LGHDT; CDR2 reads YNNKEL (reference sequence). Trimming pared 6 bases from V and 6 bases from J, leaving 9 bases between. This CDR3 spans 12 amino acids. CDR3 DNA sequence: TGTGCCAGCAGGTCGGATATCAATGAGCAGTTCTTC. This sequence encodes CASRSDINEQFF.

This clonotype was observed a handful of times. The V call is TRBV27, the J call TRBJ2-1; 13 bases map to TRBD2. Germline V gene lookup returns CDR1 MNHEY and CDR2 SMNVEV (reference sequence). The CDR3 contains 14 residues. V gave up 6 bases and J gave up 7 bases; unmatched junction bases: 3. The CDR3 here is CASSGLAGVNEQFF. The CDR3 DNA reads as TGTGCCAGCAGCGGACTAGCGGGAGTTAATGAGCAGTTCTTC.

The chain recombines TRBV20-1 with TRBJ2-7, with TRBD2 identical over 14 bases. V lost 5 bases and J lost 3; bases outside the gene matches: 6. This CDR3 spans 15 amino acids. Looked up from germline, CDR1 is DFQATT and CDR2 is SNEGSKA (reference sequence). CDR3 protein: CSAPGTSGGYYEQYF. The CDR3 DNA reads TGCAGTGCTCCCGGGACTAGCGGGGGCTACTACGAGCAGTACTTC.

In this sample, this clonotype turned up many times. One junction end disagrees with the germline gene, perhaps due to a read error. The chain employs TRBV29-1 and TRBJ2-7, with D tentatively TRBD1 or TRBD2 (6 bases each). CDR3 length: 14 residues. The V gene's germline CDR1 is SQVTM and CDR2 ANQGSEA. CDR3: CSAEGQGGTYEQYF. In nucleotides, the CDR3 is TGCAGCGCTGAAGGGCAAGGGGGGACCTACGAGCAGTACTTC.

This clonotype has ten or more counts. The chain couples TRBV21-1 to TRBJ2-7; the table's D call TRBD1 went unverified against the DNA. TRBV21-1 is marked as a pseudogene. The CDR3 spans 17 residues. CDR3 coding DNA: TGTGCCAGCACCCCGTCTCGGAAAGGGGGCCCTCCGGACGAGCAGTACTTC. Protein product: CASTPSRKGGPPDEQYF.

A few counts support this clonotype. The V gene is TRBV4-3, the J gene TRBJ2-7; 9 bases fit TRBD1. Germline assignment: CDR1 LGHNA and CDR2 YSLEER. This CDR3 is built from 15 residues. V shed 4 bases and J 3 bases; nucleotides not matched to a gene: 7. The CDR3 reads CASSRGTGTDYEQYF. The CDR3 DNA is TGCGCCAGCAGCCGCGGGACAGGGACAGACTACGAGCAGTACTTC.

This clonotype was seen only a few times. The chain couples TRBV11-2 to TRBJ1-3; no firm D call. V gave up 0 bases and J gave up 3 bases, with 6 bases separating them. Germline values: CDR1 SGHAT, CDR2 FQNNGV. The length of the CDR3 is 14 residues. CDR3 residues: CASSLERLGNTIYF. As DNA, the CDR3 is TGTGCCAGCAGCTTAGAACGGCTTGGAAACACCATATATTTT.

This clonotype was found many times. This rearrangement joins TRBV4-3 to TRBJ2-7; D possibly uses TRBD1 or TRBD2 (6 bases each). Trimming cost V 0 bases and J 4 bases, with 13 bases left between them. Germline loops: CDR1 LGHNA, CDR2 YSLEER. The CDR3 has 15 amino acids. CDR3 nucleotide sequence: TGCGCCAGCAGCCAAGAAGGGCAGGGGAGGTACGAGCAGTACTTC. It encodes CASSQEGQGRYEQYF.

This clonotype has more than one count but fewer than ten. This chain joins TRBV4-3 and TRBJ2-5; weak D call: TRBD1 (6 bases). V lost 1 base and J lost 0, with 12 bases in between. Looked up from germline, CDR1 is LGHNA and CDR2 is YSLEER. The CDR3 is 16 amino acids. The CDR3, as DNA: TGCGCCAGCAGCCAAGGCAGGGGAGCGGACCAAGAGACCCAGTACTTC. It specifies CASSQGRGADQETQYF.

The V and J genes are TRBV4-2 and TRBJ2-7; 7 bases fit TRBD1. The CDR3 spans 15 residues. Germline V lookup: CDR1 LGHNA, CDR2 YNFKEQ. J gave up 3 bases and V 2 bases, and 7 bases lay outside the gene matches. CDR3 region: CASSQYTGVNYEQYF. CDR3 coding DNA: TGTGCCAGCAGCCAATACACAGGGGTAAACTACGAGCAGTACTTC.

This clonotype has more than one count but fewer than ten. The chain employs TRBV12-3 or TRBV12-4 and TRBJ2-3, with 9 bases fitting TRBD2. V trimming: 7 bases; J trimming: 3 bases; junction bases outside the gene matches: 5. This CDR3 region has 14 residues. CDR3 amino acids: CASKPGLATDTQYF. CDR3 coding DNA: TGTGCCAGCAAACCGGGACTAGCTACAGATACGCAGTATTTT.

This clonotype was detected only a few times. The chain combines TRBV5-6 with TRBJ2-3, with unresolved D. The CDR3 loop spans 14 amino acids. With 4 bases removed from V and 7 bases from J, the gap between germline ends came to 16 bases. Germline loops: CDR1 SGHDT, CDR2 YYEEEE. The CDR3 loop is CASSGYEEHNTQYF. The CDR3 DNA follows: TGTGCCAGCAGCGGGTATGAAGAACACAATACGCAGTATTTT.